Following are 12 T cell receptor beta chains from one sample sequenced in a study of human T cells and chemical hapten exposure. Unfractionated whole blood was the source from which total RNA was extracted. TCRdb re-called the 5' RACE reads with MiXCR, one entry per CDR3 protein. The sample carries 130,000 or so distinct CDR3 sequences, about 4.3% recorded once. Source of these receptors: a female donor in good health.

This clonotype occurred many times. The chain recombines TRBV29-1 with TRBJ2-3; D gene unclear. V was shortened by 1 base and J by 0 bases, with 8 bases between the two germline ends. Looked up from germline, CDR1 is SQVTM and CDR2 is ANQGSEA. This CDR3 contains 14 residues. The CDR3 coding sequence is TGCAGCGTTGAAGGGCGTGGTAGCACAGATACGCAGTATTTT. Amino acid sequence: CSVEGRGSTDTQYF.

This clonotype was seen ten or more times. CDR3 coding DNA: TGTGCCAGCAGTGAAAATCCGGGACAGGGGGCGGTCACCGGGGAGCTGTTTTTT. Translation gives CASSENPGQGAVTGELFF. The chain carries TRBV2 and TRBJ2-2; 12 nucleotides match TRBD1. The J segment lost 4 bases and the V segment lost 2 bases, leaving 8 bases of the junction unmatched. The CDR3 totals 18 residues. Germline V lookup: CDR1 SNHLY, CDR2 FYNNEI.

The chain uses TRBV6-5 and TRBJ2-6, with D maybe TRBD2 (6 bases). There are 20 residues in the CDR3. Germline V CDR1 and CDR2: MNHEY, SVGAGI. V gave up 1 base and J gave up 4 bases, with 23 bases separating them. In nucleotides, the CDR3 is TGTGCCAGCAGTTACTGGGGATGGGTCAGGGAGGACTCCGGGGCCAACGTCCTGACTTTC. Protein product: CASSYWGWVREDSGANVLTF.

At least ten counts were recorded for this clonotype. A much larger clone differs by one base, so this may be a read error. The chain joins TRBV6-1 to TRBJ1-6; a weak D match, TRBD1 (6 bases). Germline lookup yields CDR1 MNHNS and CDR2 SASEGT. V gave up 7 bases and J gave up 11 bases, with 21 bases separating them. This CDR3 has 15 amino acids. CDR3 residues: CASTDTAGEGAPLHF. The CDR3, as DNA: TGTGCCAGCACCGATACGGCAGGGGAAGGTGCACCCCTCCACTTT.

As for this clonotype: A much larger clone lies one base from this, so it may be a read error. The V and J genes are TRBV27 and TRBJ1-5, with 7 positions matching TRBD1. Germline CDR1 MNHEY, CDR2 SMNVEV (reference sequence). The CDR3 is 15 amino acids. This CDR3 reads CASSLEGAENQHQHF. CDR3 in DNA: TGTGCCAGCAGTTTGGAGGGGGCAGAAAATCAGCACCAGCATTTT.

At least ten counts were recorded for this clonotype. V and J are TRBV12-3 or TRBV12-4 and TRBJ1-4; TRBD1 matches 7 bases. The V segment lost 6 bases and the J segment 7 bases; nucleotides outside the gene matches: 11. The CDR3 has 15 residues. The chain's CDR3 is CASSPPTGEIEKLFF. Written as DNA, the CDR3 is TGTGCCAGCAGCCCCCCTACAGGGGAGATTGAAAAACTGTTTTTT.

Many counts were recorded for this clonotype. The chain links TRBV6-4 to TRBJ2-3; maybe TRBD2 (7 bases). The CDR3 contains 15 residues. CDR1 is MRHNA and CDR2 is SNTAGT in the germline V gene. Trimming removed 4 bases from V and 4 bases from J, with 15 bases in between. The CDR3 region has the DNA TGTGCCAGCAGTGCGGAGGGGGGGCCCGCAGATACGCAGTATTTT. Its translation is CASSAEGGPADTQYF.

The V and J genes are TRBV7-2 and TRBJ1-1; weak D call: TRBD1 (5 bases). This CDR3 contains 15 residues. CDR1 is SGHTA and CDR2 is FQGNSA in the germline V gene. V dropped 5 bases and J dropped 5 bases, with 18 bases sitting between them. CDR3 sequence: CASSPSGTKGTEAFF. CDR3 coding DNA: TGTGCCAGCAGCCCTTCCGGGACGAAGGGGACTGAAGCTTTCTTT.

The table lists this clonotype with a few counts. This chain uses TRBV20-1 with TRBJ1-5; no clear D. The CDR3 contains 14 residues. Germline V gene sequence: CDR1 DFQATT, CDR2 SNEGSKA (reference sequence). V lost 2 bases and J 1 base, leaving 9 bases between the germline ends. The CDR3 protein is CSARTDRSNQPQHF. The CDR3 DNA reads as TGCAGTGCTAGAACCGACCGAAGCAATCAGCCCCAGCATTTT.

A few counts support this clonotype. The rearrangement links TRBV7-2 to TRBJ2-3, with D perhaps assigned TRBD1 or TRBD2 (5 bases each). CDR1 and CDR2 from the germline V gene are SGHTA and FQGNSA. V was shortened by 8 bases and J by 3 bases, with 15 bases between the two germline ends. The CDR3 is 14 residues long. As DNA, the CDR3 is TGTGCCAGCGGCCGGGACGGCCCAACAGATACGCAGTATTTT. Its protein product is CASGRDGPTDTQYF.

This clonotype appeared many times. The J gene is TRBJ2-1, the V gene TRBV25-1; 9 bases agree with TRBD2. Losses at the gene ends were 8 bases for V and 2 bases for J; bases not matched to a gene: 31. The CDR3 runs to 23 residues. The germline V gene encodes CDR1 MGHDK and CDR2 SYGVNS. The CDR3 protein is CASRGGVRFSGTSSRAPYNEQFF. CDR3 nucleotides: TGTGCCAGCCGAGGTGGGGTCAGGTTTTCCGGGACTAGCTCCCGGGCCCCCTACAATGAGCAGTTCTTC. Filled out from reference TRBV25-1 and TRBJ2-1, the complete variable domain reads EADIYQTPRYLVIGTGKKITLECSQTMGHDKMYWYQQDPGMELHLIHYSYGVNSTEKGDLSSESTVSRIRTEHFPLTLESARPSHTSQYLCASRGGVRFSGTSSRAPYNEQFFGPGTRLTVL.

This clonotype was detected many times. The chain combines TRBV6-1 with TRBJ1-2, with a possible D match to TRBD1 (5 bases). The V end was cut by 6 bases, the J end by 10 bases, with 15 bases between. Germline lookup yields CDR1 MNHNS and CDR2 SASEGT. The CDR3 contains 12 residues. CDR3 nucleotides: TGTGCCAGCAGAGCCGACAGCAGGGCCTACACCTTC. Translated: CASRADSRAYTF.